The clone carrying this TCR beta chain is termed medium-sized. Its antigen is undetermined. TRBV12-4/TRBJ1-2 clonotypes were amplified with adaptor-ligated barcode primers. TCRdb fed the multiplex PCR reads into MiXCR, producing one record per CDR3 protein. Among 2,200 or so distinct CDR3 sequences listed, 1.1% were seen once. Broader study findings: The TCR gene usage of tumor memory CD4+ T cells clustered together with blood and lymph node memory CD4+ cells and with lymph node naive CD4+ cells. Greatest tumor Treg TCR overlap was with tumor naive CD4+ cells.

The sorted Tregs were CD4+CD25+CD127-/low cells. The CDR3 consists of 16 residues. V was clipped by 6 bases and J by 0 bases, with 17 bases between them. This TCR was sampled from a female donor with breast cancer. The rearrangement links TRBV12-3 or TRBV12-4 to TRBJ1-2; D is ambiguous. The specimen was tumor-infiltrating Tregs sorted from the breast tumor. The CDR3 sequence: CASRRHTILANYGYTF. The CDR3 nucleotides read TGTGCCAGCAGGCGACATACGATCCTAGCTAACTATGGCTACACCTTC.